The next 30 T cell receptor beta chains were all read from a single sample in a study of blood T cells in healthy people across ages. For the second PCR, which ran for about 7 to 12 cycles, a sample-barcoded 5' primer and a J-beta primer mix were used. Each CDR3 protein is one row after TCRdb ran MiXCR on the 5' RACE reads. The sample shows some 1.7 million distinct CDR3 sequences, about 30% of them seen only once. Sequencing used blood. The receptors stem from a woman aged 30 to 39 in good health.

This clonotype came up a few times. V gene TRBV5-1 combines with J gene TRBJ2-7, with D possibly being TRBD1 (6 bases). The CDR3 is 14 amino acids. Germline CDR1 SGHRS, CDR2 YFSETQ. V was shortened by 5 bases and J by 1 base, with 13 bases between the two germline ends. CDR3 bases: TGCGCCAGCAGAGAGAAGGGGGATTCCTACGAGCAGTACTTC. Translating it yields CASREKGDSYEQYF.

Here the CDR3 reads CASSLSGQAATQYF. CDR3 nucleotides: TGTGCCAGCAGCTTATCGGGACAGGCCGCTACGCAGTATTTT. The rearrangement joins TRBV7-2 to TRBJ2-3, with 8 bases matching TRBD1. The CDR3 contains 14 residues. The germline V gene encodes CDR1 SGHTA and CDR2 FQGNSA. The V and J ends lost 2 bases and 8 bases, in that order; junction bases with no gene match: 6.

J is TRBJ2-4 and V is TRBV9; no definite D call. The V end was cut by 0 bases, the J end by 1 base, with 8 bases between. Germline V lookup: CDR1 SGDLS, CDR2 YYNGEE. The CDR3 spans 15 residues. The CDR3 DNA reads TGTGCCAGCAGCGTAGGCTCTCAGGCCAAAAACATTCAGTACTTC. It yields the protein CASSVGSQAKNIQYF.

Remarks on this clonotype: This sequence may be a read error, since a much larger clone differs from it by one base. The V call is TRBV20-1, the J call TRBJ2-7; TRBD1 matches at 7 bases. The CDR3 is 16 amino acids. The germline gives CDR1 DFQATT, CDR2 SNEGSKA (reference sequence). The junction had 11 bases not matched to a gene; V was cut back by 1 base and J by 2 bases. CDR3 protein: CSARGGQRTLAYEQYF. CDR3 nucleotide sequence: TGCAGTGCTAGAGGGGGACAGAGGACCTTGGCCTACGAGCAGTACTTC.

The rearrangement joins TRBV5-1 to TRBJ2-3; TRBD2 agrees at 8 bases. Germline loops: CDR1 SGHRS, CDR2 YFSETQ. V gave up 4 bases and J gave up 1 base; unmatched junction bases: 2. CDR3 length: 14 residues. The chain's CDR3 is CASSKTSGTDTQYF. Here the CDR3 DNA reads TGCGCCAGCAGCAAGACTAGCGGCACAGATACGCAGTATTTT.

This clonotype showed up many times. The chain couples TRBV3-1 to TRBJ1-2; D is undetermined. V lost 1 base to trimming and J lost 4 bases, with 7 bases between them. CDR3 length: 13 residues. Per germline, CDR1 LGHDT and CDR2 YNNKEL (reference sequence). CDR3 protein: CASSQGVTYGYTF. The DNA of the CDR3 is TGTGCCAGCAGCCAAGGGGTAACCTATGGCTACACCTTC.

This clonotype has only a few counts. V is TRBV12-3 or TRBV12-4 and J is TRBJ1-4; TRBD1 is a possible D gene (5 bases). CDR3 length equals 14 residues. Between the trimmed V and J ends, which lost 5 bases and 1 base, there was a span of 8 bases. CDR3: CASSDQGTNEKLFF. CDR3 DNA sequence: TGTGCCAGCAGTGACCAGGGAACTAATGAAAAACTGTTTTTT.

The chain carries TRBV5-1 and TRBJ2-7; 8 nucleotides line up with TRBD1. The CDR3 is made up of 13 amino acids. Trimming at V came to 5 bases and at J to 6 bases, leaving 7 bases not matched to a gene. CDR1 and CDR2 from the germline V gene are SGHRS and YFSETQ. CDR3 nucleotides: TGCGCCAGCAGGAAGGACAGGGCAGGCGAGCAGTACTTC. This sequence encodes CASRKDRAGEQYF.

About this clonotype itself: A read error is possible here, since a much larger clone lies one base away. The chain couples TRBV7-2 to TRBJ2-6; weak D call: TRBD2 (6 bases). Germline lookup yields CDR1 SGHTA and CDR2 FQGNSA. The CDR3 is made up of 16 amino acids. The CDR3 region is CANSLAAGRGANVLTF. The CDR3 DNA sequence: TGTGCCAACAGCTTAGCGGCCGGGCGGGGGGCCAACGTCCTGACTTTC.

In nucleotides, the CDR3 is TGTGCCACCAGTGTAGGGGACAGTTCCTACGAGCAGTACTTC. Its protein product is CATSVGDSSYEQYF. The chain carries TRBV24-1 and TRBJ2-7, with 7 bases matching TRBD1. Looked up from germline, CDR1 is KGHDR and CDR2 is SFDVKD. This CDR3 has 14 residues. The trim removed 5 bases at V and 1 base at J, leaving 4 bases unmatched.

CDR3: CASSLNQGTVETQYF. The DNA of the CDR3 is TGTGCCAGCAGTTTAAATCAGGGGACGGTGGAGACCCAGTACTTC. The chain carries TRBV12-3 or TRBV12-4 and TRBJ2-5, with D tentatively TRBD1 (6 bases). The CDR3 totals 15 residues. The V and J ends lost 2 bases and 5 bases respectively, with 15 bases between them.

This clonotype appeared a few times. The rearrangement links TRBV28 to TRBJ1-2, with 8 positions matching TRBD1. J was trimmed by 7 bases and V by 11 bases; bases with no gene match: 12. Germline CDR1 is MDHEN and CDR2 is SYDVKM. The CDR3 has 13 residues. The CDR3 is CACCSTGVGGYTF. The DNA for the CDR3 is TGTGCCTGCTGCTCGACAGGGGTAGGTGGCTACACCTTC.

This clonotype was picked up many times. The chain links TRBV4-1 to TRBJ2-3; 9 bases line up with TRBD2. CDR1 is MGHRA, CDR2 YSYEKL, per germline. V trimming: 2 bases; J trimming: 5 bases; junction bases outside the gene matches: 5. This CDR3 is built from 15 residues. CDR3 amino acids: CASSQPRSGGDTQYF. The CDR3 region has the DNA TGCGCCAGCAGCCAACCACGTAGCGGGGGAGATACGCAGTATTTT.

This clonotype turned up a few times. The rearrangement links TRBV6-5 to TRBJ2-3; unclear D gene. This CDR3 is built from 11 residues. V was pared by 7 bases and J by 4 bases, with 6 bases between. From germline, CDR1 is MNHEY and CDR2 SVGAGI. The CDR3 protein is CASKDADTQYF. CDR3 nucleotides: TGTGCCAGCAAGGACGCAGATACGCAGTATTTT.

The sample holds a few counts of this clonotype. The CDR3: CASSSETGGSHGYTF. In DNA form, the CDR3 reads TGTGCCAGCAGCTCAGAGACAGGGGGCTCTCATGGCTACACCTTC. This rearrangement joins TRBV11-2 to TRBJ1-2; 10 bases align to TRBD1. V was pared by 4 bases and J by 6 bases, with 8 bases of the junction left unmatched. The CDR3 totals 15 residues. The germline V gene encodes CDR1 SGHAT and CDR2 FQNNGV.

The chain links TRBV28 to TRBJ2-7; no definite D call. Germline lookup yields CDR1 MDHEN and CDR2 SYDVKM. Trimming removed 6 bases from V and 6 bases from J, with 12 bases in between. The CDR3 runs to 12 residues. CDR3 residues: CASRDRSAEQYF. CDR3 in DNA: TGTGCCAGCAGGGACCGGTCGGCCGAGCAGTACTTC.

Only one count was recorded for this clonotype. This chain connects TRBV4-1 to TRBJ2-1; 10 positions agree with TRBD2. The end of the DNA is better explained by TRBJ2-7, so the J call may be wrong. The length of the CDR3 is 15 residues. The V gene's germline CDR1 is MGHRA and CDR2 YSYEKL. The CDR3 DNA is TGCGCCAGCAGCCCGAGCGGGGGGGACTACAATGAGCAGTACTTC. Translated: CASSPSGGDYNEQYF.

The gene calls are TRBV20-1 and TRBJ2-5, with D perhaps matching TRBD2 (7 bases). This CDR3 has 11 residues. Germline V lookup: CDR1 DFQATT, CDR2 SNEGSKA (reference sequence). The CDR3 nucleotides read TGCGCCGGTGGGGGGGACAATGAGCAGTACTTC. It specifies CAGGGDNEQYF.

Worth noting for this clonotype: It is unclear where the CDR3 begins or ends on the DNA, so no DNA is shown, and the CDR3 is as TCRdb lists it. CDR3 amino acids: CSARVGQGNTGELVF. The chain combines TRBV20-1 with TRBJ2-2; the table's D gene call, TRBD1, was not cross checked with the DNA. CDR1 and CDR2 (germline): DFQATT, SNEGSKA (reference sequence). The CDR3 is 15 residues long, ends included.

The V gene is TRBV7-2, the J gene TRBJ1-2; TRBD1 is a possible D gene (5 bases). Trimming removed 7 bases at V and 4 bases at J, with 13 bases between. The CDR3 is 13 amino acids. From germline, CDR1 is SGHTA and CDR2 FQGNSA. The CDR3 DNA reads as TGTGCCAGCACCAATCGGGGACCCTATGGCTACACCTTC. This translates into CASTNRGPYGYTF.

This clonotype was seen many times. The V and J genes are TRBV9 and TRBJ2-1, with unresolved D. The CDR3 is 12 amino acids. The germline gives CDR1 SGDLS, CDR2 YYNGEE. Trimming pared 3 bases from V and 13 bases from J, leaving 14 bases between. CDR3 in DNA: TGTGCCAGCAGCGCGGCGAACAGTGCCCAGTTCTTC. Amino acid sequence: CASSAANSAQFF.

The V call is TRBV2, the J call TRBJ2-5; D not resolved. The V end lost 3 bases, the J end lost 0 bases, and 8 bases lay between the germline ends. The CDR3 extends over 14 amino acids. Germline-derived CDR1 and CDR2 are SNHLY and FYNNEI. The CDR3 region is CASSESSNQETQYF. The CDR3 nucleotides read TGTGCCAGCAGTGAGTCTTCGAACCAAGAGACCCAGTACTTC.

The chain combines TRBV29-1 with TRBJ1-2; a possible D gene is TRBD1 (6 bases). Germline lookup yields CDR1 SQVTM and CDR2 ANQGSEA. The length of the CDR3 is 13 residues. Deletions cut 7 bases from V and 10 bases from J, with 22 bases between. The CDR3: CSALTDAGTLYTF. In DNA, the CDR3 is TGCAGCGCTCTTACCGACGCCGGGACACTCTACACCTTC.

The V call is TRBV6-6, the J call TRBJ2-4; D may be TRBD1 or TRBD2 (5 bases each). Per the germline V gene, CDR1 is MNHNY and CDR2 is SVGAGI (reference sequence). This CDR3 is 14 amino acids long. Trimming removed 3 bases from V and 0 bases from J, with 6 bases in between. For the CDR3, the DNA is TGTGCCAGCAGTTATGGGACAGCCAAAAACATTCAGTACTTC. Translating gives CASSYGTAKNIQYF.

V usage is TRBV20-1 and J usage is TRBJ2-3, with 9 bases lining up with TRBD2. Trimming cost V 3 bases and J 8 bases; bases outside gene matches: 18. Germline V gene lookup returns CDR1 DFQATT and CDR2 SNEGSKA (reference sequence). This CDR3 has 17 residues. This CDR3 reads CSARGLERSGSSVTQYF. In DNA, the CDR3 is TGCAGTGCTAGGGGGCTGGAACGTAGCGGGAGCTCTGTTACGCAGTATTTT.

V usage is TRBV2 and J usage is TRBJ1-1; no clear D. The CDR3 has 13 amino acids. The ends were cut back, 4 bases at V and 0 bases at J, with 6 bases in the middle. CDR1 and CDR2 (germline): SNHLY, FYNNEI. The CDR3 region has the DNA TGTGCCAGCAGTGCCTGGATGAACACTGAAGCTTTCTTT. This codes for CASSAWMNTEAFF.

This chain joins TRBV20-1 and TRBJ2-7, with D perhaps matching TRBD1 or TRBD2 (6 bases each). CDR3 size: 14 residues. The germline V gene has CDR1 DFQATT and CDR2 SNEGSKA (reference sequence). Trimming left V 1 base short and J 5 bases short, with 15 bases between. The CDR3 spells CSARGGATVDEQYF. The CDR3 region has the DNA TGCAGTGCTAGAGGGGGGGCCACCGTCGACGAGCAGTACTTC.

The chain joins TRBV27 to TRBJ2-7; tentative D call: TRBD2 (5 bases). The V and J ends lost 5 bases and 3 bases respectively, with 11 bases between them. Germline-derived CDR1 and CDR2 are MNHEY and SMNVEV (reference sequence). The CDR3 length is 13 residues. The CDR3 sequence is CASSRGPDYEQYF. In DNA, the CDR3 is TGTGCCAGCAGTCGCGGGCCCGACTACGAGCAGTACTTC.

The gene calls are TRBV5-1 and TRBJ1-5; TRBD1 might be the D (5 bases). The V gene lost 3 bases and the J gene lost 2 bases, with 12 bases spanning the gap. Germline loops: CDR1 SGHRS, CDR2 YFSETQ. This CDR3 has 15 residues. The CDR3 DNA reads TGCGCCAGCAGCTATAAAGGGGATCGCAATCAGCCCCAGCATTTT. It specifies CASSYKGDRNQPQHF.

This clonotype has a single count. One end of the junction fails to match germline, which may point to a read error. This sequence joins TRBV20-1 and TRBJ2-4, with 7 nucleotides matching TRBD1. Germline-derived CDR1 and CDR2 are DFQATT and SNEGSKA (reference sequence). This CDR3 has 14 residues. CDR3: CSAGHRGSKSIQYF. In DNA, the CDR3 is TGCAGTGCTGGACACAGGGGTTCAAAAAGCATTCAGTACTTC.